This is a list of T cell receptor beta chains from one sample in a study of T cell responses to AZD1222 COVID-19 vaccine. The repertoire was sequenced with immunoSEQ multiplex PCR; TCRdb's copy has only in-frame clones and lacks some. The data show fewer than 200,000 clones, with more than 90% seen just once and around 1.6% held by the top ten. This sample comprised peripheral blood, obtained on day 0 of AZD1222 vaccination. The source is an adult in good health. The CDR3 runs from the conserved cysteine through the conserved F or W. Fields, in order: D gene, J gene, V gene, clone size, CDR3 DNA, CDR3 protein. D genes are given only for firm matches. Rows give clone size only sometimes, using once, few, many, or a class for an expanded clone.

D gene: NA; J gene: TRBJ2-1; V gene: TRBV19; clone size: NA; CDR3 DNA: TGTGCCAGTAGTATCGACAGGAGTTCCTACAATGAGCAGTTCTTC; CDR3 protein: CASSIDRSSYNEQFF
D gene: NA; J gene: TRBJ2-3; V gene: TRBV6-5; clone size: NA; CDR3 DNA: TGTGCCAGCAGCCCCGGACGGAGCACAGATACGCAGTATTTT; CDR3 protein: CASSPGRSTDTQYF
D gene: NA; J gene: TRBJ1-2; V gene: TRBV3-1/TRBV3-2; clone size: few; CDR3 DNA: TGTGCCAGCAGCCTGGTTGGGGGGAAGGGCTATGGCTACACCTTC; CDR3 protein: CASSLVGGKGYGYTF
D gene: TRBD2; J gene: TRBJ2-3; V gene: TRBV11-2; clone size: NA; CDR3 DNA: TGTGCCAGCAGGGCGGCTAGCGGGGGGGGCACAGATACGCAGTATTTT; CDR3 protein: CASRAASGGGTDTQYF
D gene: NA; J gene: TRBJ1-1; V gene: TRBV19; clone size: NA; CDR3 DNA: TGTGCCAGTAGCCGTACTAGGACGTCTAACACTGAAGCTTTCTTT; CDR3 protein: CASSRTRTSNTEAFF
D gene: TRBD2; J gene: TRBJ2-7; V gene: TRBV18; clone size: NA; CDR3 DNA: TGTGCCAGCTCACCCCCAGGGAGGGTTAGCGAGCAGTACTTC; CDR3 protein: CASSPPGRVSEQYF
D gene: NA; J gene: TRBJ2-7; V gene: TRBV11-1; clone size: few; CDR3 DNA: TGTGCCAGCAGCTTAGGTCATGACGCAGCTTACGAGCAGTACTTC; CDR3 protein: CASSLGHDAAYEQYF
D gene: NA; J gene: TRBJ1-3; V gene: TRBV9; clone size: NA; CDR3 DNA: TGTGCCAGCAGCCTTGAACAGGGTTACTCCGACACCATATATTTT; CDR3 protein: CASSLEQGYSDTIYF
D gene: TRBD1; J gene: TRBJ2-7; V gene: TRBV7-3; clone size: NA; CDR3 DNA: TGTGCCAGCAGCTTAACGGGACAGGGGGCGGGCGAGCAGTACTTC; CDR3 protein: CASSLTGQGAGEQYF
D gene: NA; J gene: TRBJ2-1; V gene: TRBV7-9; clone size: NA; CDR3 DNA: TGTGCCAGCAGCTTAAACGGACGATACAATGAGCAGTTCTTC; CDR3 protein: CASSLNGRYNEQFF
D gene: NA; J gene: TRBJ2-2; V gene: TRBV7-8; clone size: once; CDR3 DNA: TGTGCCAGCAGCCTTCCGGGGAACACCGGGGAGCTGTTTTTT; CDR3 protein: CASSLPGNTGELFF
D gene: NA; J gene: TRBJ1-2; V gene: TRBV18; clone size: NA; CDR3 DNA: TGTGCCAGCTCACCACCGTTTGGGGGCAGGAACTATGGCTACACCTTC; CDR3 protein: CASSPPFGGRNYGYTF
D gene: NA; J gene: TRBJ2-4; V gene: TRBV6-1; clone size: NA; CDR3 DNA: TGTGCCAGCAGTGAAGTGGCAGGAATCCGAGCCAAAAACATTCAGTACTTC; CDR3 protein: CASSEVAGIRAKNIQYF
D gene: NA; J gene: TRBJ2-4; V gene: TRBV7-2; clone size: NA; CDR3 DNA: TGTGCCAGCAGCTTCCAGGGTAACCTAGCCAAAAACATTCAGTACTTC; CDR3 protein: CASSFQGNLAKNIQYF
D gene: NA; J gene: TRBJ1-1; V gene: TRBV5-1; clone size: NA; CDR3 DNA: TGCGCCAGCAGCTTGGCCCCGGAGGGAGGCACTGAAGCTTTCTTT; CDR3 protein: CASSLAPEGGTEAFF
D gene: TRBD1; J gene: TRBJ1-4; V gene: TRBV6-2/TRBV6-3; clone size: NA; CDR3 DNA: TGTGCCAGCAGTTCTTCCGGGACAGCAGGGGAAAAACTGTTTTTT; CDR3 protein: CASSSSGTAGEKLFF
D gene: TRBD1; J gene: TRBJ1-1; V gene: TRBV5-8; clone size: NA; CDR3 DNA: TGTGCCAGCAGCTTTATCGGGACAGGGCGGACTGAAGCTTTCTTT; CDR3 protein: CASSFIGTGRTEAFF
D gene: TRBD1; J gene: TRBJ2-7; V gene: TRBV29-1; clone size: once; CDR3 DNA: TGCAGCGCTAGGGACAGGCTCTACGAGCAGTACTTC; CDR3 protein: CSARDRLYEQYF
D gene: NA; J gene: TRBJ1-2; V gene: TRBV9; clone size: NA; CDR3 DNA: TGTGCCAGCAGCCCACGGATTGAGCCCTATGGCTACACCTTC; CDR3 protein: CASSPRIEPYGYTF
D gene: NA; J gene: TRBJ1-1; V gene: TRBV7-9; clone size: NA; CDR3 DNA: TGTGCCAGCAGCTTGGGTTACACTGAAGCTTTCTTT; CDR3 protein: CASSLGYTEAFF
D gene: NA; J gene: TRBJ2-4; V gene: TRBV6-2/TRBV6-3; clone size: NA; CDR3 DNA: TGTGCCAGCACCCCTTCAGCCAAAAACATTCAGTACTTC; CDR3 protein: CASTPSAKNIQYF
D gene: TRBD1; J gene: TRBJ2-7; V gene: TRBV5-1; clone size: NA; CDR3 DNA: TGCGCCAGCAGCTTGGCCCCCGACAGGGTCGCCTACGAGCAGTACTTC; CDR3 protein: CASSLAPDRVAYEQYF
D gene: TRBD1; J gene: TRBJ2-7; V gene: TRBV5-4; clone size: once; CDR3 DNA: TGTGCCGGAGGGGACAGGGGGCGAGAGCAGTACTTC; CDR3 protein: CAGGDRGREQYF
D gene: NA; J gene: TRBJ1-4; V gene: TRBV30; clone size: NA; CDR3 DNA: TGTGCCTGGACAACTAATGAAAAACTGTTTTTT; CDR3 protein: CAWTTNEKLFF
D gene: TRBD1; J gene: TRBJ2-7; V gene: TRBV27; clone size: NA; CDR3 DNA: TGTGCCAGCAGCCTGTCCTCCGGGACAGGGGGATACGAGCAGTACTTC; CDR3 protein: CASSLSSGTGGYEQYF
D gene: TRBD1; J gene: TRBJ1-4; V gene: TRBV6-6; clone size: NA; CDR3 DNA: TGTGCCAGCAGTTTCACAGGGGCCGCTAATGAAAAACTGTTTTTT; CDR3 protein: CASSFTGAANEKLFF
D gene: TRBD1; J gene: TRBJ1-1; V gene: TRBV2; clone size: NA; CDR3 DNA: TGTGCCAGCAGGTACGGACAGGTAGAAACATTGATCTTT; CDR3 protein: CASRYGQVETLIF
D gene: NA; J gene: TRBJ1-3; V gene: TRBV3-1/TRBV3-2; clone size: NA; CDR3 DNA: TGTGCCAGCAGCCTTAAACGTCTTCGGGGGCCTAGTGGAAACACCATATATTTT; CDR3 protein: CASSLKRLRGPSGNTIYF
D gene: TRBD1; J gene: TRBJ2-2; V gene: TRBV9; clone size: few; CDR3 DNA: TGTGCCAGCAGCGTGGTGCAGGGGGCAGACGGGGAGCTGTTTTTT; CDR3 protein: CASSVVQGADGELFF
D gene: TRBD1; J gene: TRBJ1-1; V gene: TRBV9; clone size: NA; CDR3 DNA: TGTGCCAGCAGCGGGGACAGGGGGATGAACACTGAAGCTTTCTTT; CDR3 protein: CASSGDRGMNTEAFF
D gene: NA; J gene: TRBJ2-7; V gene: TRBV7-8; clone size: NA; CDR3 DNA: TGTGCCAGCAGCCCGGGCGTGGTGTACGAGCAGTACTTC; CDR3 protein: CASSPGVVYEQYF
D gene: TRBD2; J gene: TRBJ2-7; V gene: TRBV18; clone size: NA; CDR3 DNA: TGTGCCAGCTCACCCGGGACTAGCAGGTACGAGCAGTACTTC; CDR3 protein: CASSPGTSRYEQYF
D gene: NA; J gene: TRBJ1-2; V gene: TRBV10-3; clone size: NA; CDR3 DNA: TGTGCCATCAGTGAGTCAAGGGACTATGGCTACACCTTC; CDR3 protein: CAISESRDYGYTF
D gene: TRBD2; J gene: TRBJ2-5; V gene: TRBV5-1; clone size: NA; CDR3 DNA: TGCGCCAGCAGCCTACCGGGACTAGCGGGAGTCCGAGGAGAGACCCAGTACTTC; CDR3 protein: CASSLPGLAGVRGETQYF
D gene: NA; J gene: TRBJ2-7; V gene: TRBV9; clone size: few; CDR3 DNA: TGTGCCAGCAGCGTGGGTAGGGACATCTCCTACGAGCAGTACTTC; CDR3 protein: CASSVGRDISYEQYF
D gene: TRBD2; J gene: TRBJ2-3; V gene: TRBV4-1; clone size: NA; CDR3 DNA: TGCGCCAGCAGCCAGCGAGCGGGAGGGGGAGATACGCAGTATTTT; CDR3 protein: CASSQRAGGGDTQYF
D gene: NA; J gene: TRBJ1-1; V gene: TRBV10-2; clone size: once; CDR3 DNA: TGCGCCAGCAGTGACGGCATGAACACTGAAGCTTTCTTT; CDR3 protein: CASSDGMNTEAFF
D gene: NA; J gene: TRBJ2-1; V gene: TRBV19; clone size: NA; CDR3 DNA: TGTGCCAGTAGTATGGGACAAAACCAGTTCTTC; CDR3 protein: CASSMGQNQFF
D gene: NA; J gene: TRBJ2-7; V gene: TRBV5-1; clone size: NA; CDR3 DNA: TGCGCCAGCAGCTGGATACAGGGCAGCTCCTACGAGCAGTACTTC; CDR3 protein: CASSWIQGSSYEQYF
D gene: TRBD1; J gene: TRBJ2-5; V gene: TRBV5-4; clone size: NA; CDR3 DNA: TGTGCCAGCAGCAAGACAGGGACCCAAGAGACCCAGTACTTC; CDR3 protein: CASSKTGTQETQYF
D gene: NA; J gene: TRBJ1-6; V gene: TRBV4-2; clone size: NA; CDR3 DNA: TGTGCCAGCAGCCAAGATGAGATTATCAATTCACCCCTCCACTTT; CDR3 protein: CASSQDEIINSPLHF
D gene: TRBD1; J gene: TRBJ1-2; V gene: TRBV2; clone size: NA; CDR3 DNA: TGTGCCAGCAGTCCCGAGGGGACAGGGATTCACTATGGCTACACCTTC; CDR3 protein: CASSPEGTGIHYGYTF
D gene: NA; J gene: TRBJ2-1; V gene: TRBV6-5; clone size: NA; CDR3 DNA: TGTGCCAGCAGTGACTCAAATAGTCTCAATGAGCAGTTCTTC; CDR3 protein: CASSDSNSLNEQFF
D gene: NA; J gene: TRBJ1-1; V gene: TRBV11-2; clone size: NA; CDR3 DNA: TGTGCCAGCAGCTTAGACGGGGGGAACACTGAAGCTTTCTTT; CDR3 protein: CASSLDGGNTEAFF
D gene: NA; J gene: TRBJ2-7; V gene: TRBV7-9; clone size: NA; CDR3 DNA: TGTGCCAGCAGCTCAGATGGGGGCACGGGCGGCTGGAGCTCCTACGAGCAGTACTTC; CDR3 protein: CASSSDGGTGGWSSYEQYF
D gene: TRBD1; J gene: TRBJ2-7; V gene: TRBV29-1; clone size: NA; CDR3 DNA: TGCAGCGTCATAAGCCGGGACAGGAGCTCCTACGAGCAGTACTTC; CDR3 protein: CSVISRDRSSYEQYF
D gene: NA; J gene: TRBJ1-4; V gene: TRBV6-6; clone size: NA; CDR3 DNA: TGTGCCAGCAGTTATATGAGGGAAAGTGAAAAACTGTTTTTT; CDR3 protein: CASSYMRESEKLFF
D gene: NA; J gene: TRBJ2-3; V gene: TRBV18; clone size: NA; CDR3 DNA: TGTGCCAGCTCACCCCGAGCGGGCCAGAGCACAGATACGCAGTATTTT; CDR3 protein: CASSPRAGQSTDTQYF
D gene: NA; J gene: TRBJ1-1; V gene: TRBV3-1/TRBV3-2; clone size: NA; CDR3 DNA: TGTGCCAGCAGCCAAGGAGTTGCGCATTCTGAAGCTTTCTTT; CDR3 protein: CASSQGVAHSEAFF
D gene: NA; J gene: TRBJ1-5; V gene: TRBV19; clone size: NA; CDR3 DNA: TGTGCCAGTAGTATGGGGAATCAGCCCCAGCATTTT; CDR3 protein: CASSMGNQPQHF
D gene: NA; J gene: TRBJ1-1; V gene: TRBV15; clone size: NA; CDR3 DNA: TGTGCCACCAGCAGAGATAACGGGAACACTGAAGCTTTCTTT; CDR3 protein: CATSRDNGNTEAFF
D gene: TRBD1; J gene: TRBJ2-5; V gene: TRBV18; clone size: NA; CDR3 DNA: TGTGCCAGCTCACCCCCCGGGACAGGGAACCTAAAAGAGACCCAGTACTTC; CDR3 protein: CASSPPGTGNLKETQYF
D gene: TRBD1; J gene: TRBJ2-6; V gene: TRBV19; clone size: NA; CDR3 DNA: TGTGCCAGTAGTAAGGGACAGGGGCGTTCGGGTGGGGCCAACGTCCTGACTTTC; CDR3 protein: CASSKGQGRSGGANVLTF
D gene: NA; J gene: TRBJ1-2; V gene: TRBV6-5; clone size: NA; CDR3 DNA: TGTGCCAGCAGTACCCGGGTGGGGTATGGCTACACCTTC; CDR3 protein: CASSTRVGYGYTF